Each of the 7 T cell receptor beta chains below was sequenced from the same sample in a study of cytomegalovirus exposure and HLA in healthy donors. PCR was performed using 60 Vbeta and 13 Jbeta primers. Using immunoSEQ multiplex PCR, the repertoire was profiled, and TCRdb retains in-frame clones only, with some absent. The sample lists 55,000 to 90,000 clones, around 77% occurring once. The source material was PBMCs. These receptor sequences come from a man aged 45 to 65 in good health and CMV-seronegative.

This chain joins TRBV10-2 and TRBJ2-5, with D possibly matching TRBD1 (5 bases). Trimming shortened V by 10 bases and J by 3 bases, and 15 bases separated the two germline ends. The CDR3 contains 13 residues. Germline CDR1 is WSHSY and CDR2 is SAAADI. The CDR3 DNA sequence: TGCGCCATCTCTAGGGGCTCGGAAGAGACCCAGTACTTC. Protein sequence: CAISRGSEETQYF.

This chain links TRBV18 with TRBJ2-7; 9 nucleotides match TRBD1. Trimming removed 3 bases from V and 5 bases from J; junction bases left unmatched: 8. The CDR3 runs 15 residues. Germline V gene lookup returns CDR1 KGHSH and CDR2 LQKENI. The CDR3 loop reads CASSPTGQGPHEQYF. The CDR3 DNA reads TGTGCCAGCTCACCCACGGGACAGGGTCCCCACGAGCAGTACTTC.

The chain carries TRBV5-1 and TRBJ2-1, with TRBD2 matching over 8 bases. V gave up 1 base and J gave up 5 bases; unmatched junction bases: 2. This CDR3 is built from 14 residues. Germline CDR1 is SGHRS and CDR2 is YFSETQ. The CDR3 is CASSLRRGDNEQFF. The CDR3 region has the DNA TGCGCCAGCAGCTTGAGGCGGGGGGACAATGAGCAGTTCTTC.

The rearrangement joins TRBV5-1 to TRBJ1-2, with unresolved D. The V end was cut by 0 bases, the J end by 4 bases, with 10 bases between. The V gene's germline CDR1 is SGHRS and CDR2 YFSETQ. This CDR3 is built from 14 residues. This CDR3 reads CASSLDLGSYGYTF. In DNA, the CDR3 is TGCGCCAGCAGCTTGGACCTGGGCAGCTATGGCTACACCTTC.

This clone was observed a handful of times. This chain connects TRBV28 to TRBJ1-1, with D hard to call. Germline V CDR1 and CDR2: MDHEN, SYDVKM. This CDR3 contains 11 residues. V dropped 2 bases and J dropped 9 bases, with 7 bases sitting between them. This CDR3 is CASSLGTKAFF. The CDR3 DNA follows: TGTGCCAGCAGTTTAGGTACAAAAGCTTTCTTT.

The rearrangement joins TRBV5-1 to TRBJ2-2, with D unresolved. Trimming stripped 0 bases from V and 4 bases from J, with 13 bases between. From germline, CDR1 is SGHRS and CDR2 YFSETQ. The CDR3 totals 16 residues. The CDR3 protein is CASSLDGPRGTGELFF. For the CDR3, the DNA is TGCGCCAGCAGCTTGGATGGTCCCCGAGGCACCGGGGAGCTGTTTTTT. The full variable domain, its missing parts supplied by reference TRBV5-1 and TRBJ2-2, is KAGVTQTPRYLIKTRGQQVTLSCSPISGHRSVSWYQQTPGQGLQFLFEYFSETQRNKGNFPGRFSGRQFSNSRSEMNVSTLELGDSALYLCASSLDGPRGTGELFFGEGSRLTVL.

This clone showed up just once. The chain couples TRBV4-1 to TRBJ2-1; maybe TRBD1 (6 bases). CDR3 length: 17 residues. Per the germline V gene, CDR1 is MGHRA and CDR2 is YSYEKL. Trimming cost V 1 base and J 0 bases, with 13 bases left between them. The CDR3 sequence is CASSQVRGPSSYNEQFF. CDR3 sequence (DNA): TGCGCCAGCAGCCAAGTCAGGGGCCCCAGCTCCTACAATGAGCAGTTCTTC.